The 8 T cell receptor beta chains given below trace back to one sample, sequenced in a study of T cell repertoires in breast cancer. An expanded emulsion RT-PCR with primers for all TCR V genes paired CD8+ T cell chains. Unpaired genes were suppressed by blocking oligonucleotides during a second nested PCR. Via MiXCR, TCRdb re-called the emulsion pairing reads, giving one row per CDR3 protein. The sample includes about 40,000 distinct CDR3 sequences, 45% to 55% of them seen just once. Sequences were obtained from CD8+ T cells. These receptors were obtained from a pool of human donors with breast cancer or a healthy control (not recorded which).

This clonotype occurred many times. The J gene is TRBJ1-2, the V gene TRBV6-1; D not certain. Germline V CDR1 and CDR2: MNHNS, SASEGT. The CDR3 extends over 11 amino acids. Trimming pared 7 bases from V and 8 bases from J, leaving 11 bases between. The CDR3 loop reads CASMDPTGYTF. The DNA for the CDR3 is TGTGCCAGCATGGACCCTACGGGCTACACCTTC.

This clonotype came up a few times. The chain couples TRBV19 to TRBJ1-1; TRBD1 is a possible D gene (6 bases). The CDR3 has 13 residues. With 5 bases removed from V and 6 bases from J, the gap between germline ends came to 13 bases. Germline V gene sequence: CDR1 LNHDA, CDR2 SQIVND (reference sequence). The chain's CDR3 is CASSQLRGPEAFF. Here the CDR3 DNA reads TGTGCCAGTAGTCAACTCAGGGGACCTGAAGCTTTCTTT.

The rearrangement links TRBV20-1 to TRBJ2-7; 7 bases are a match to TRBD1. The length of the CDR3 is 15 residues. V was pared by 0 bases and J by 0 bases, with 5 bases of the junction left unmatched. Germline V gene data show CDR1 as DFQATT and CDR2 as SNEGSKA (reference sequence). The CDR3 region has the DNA TGCAGTGCTAGAGATCAGGGGGACAGCTCCTACGAGCAGTACTTC. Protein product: CSARDQGDSSYEQYF.

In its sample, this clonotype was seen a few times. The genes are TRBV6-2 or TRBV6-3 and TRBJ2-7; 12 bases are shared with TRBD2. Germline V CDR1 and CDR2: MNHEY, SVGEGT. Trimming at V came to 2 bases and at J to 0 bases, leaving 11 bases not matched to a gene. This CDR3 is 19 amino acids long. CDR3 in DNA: TGTGCCAGCAGTTACCCCGTCGGACTAGCGGGAAGAAACTCCTACGAGCAGTACTTC. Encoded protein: CASSYPVGLAGRNSYEQYF.

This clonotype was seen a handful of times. The CDR3 DNA is TGCAGTGCTACCCGGGACAGGGGGCTCGAGCAGTACTTC. It encodes CSATRDRGLEQYF. The chain is built from TRBV20-1 and TRBJ2-7; 12 bases are a match to TRBD1. The CDR3 is made up of 13 amino acids. J was trimmed by 6 bases and V by 4 bases; bases with no gene match: 4. Looked up from germline, CDR1 is DFQATT and CDR2 is SNEGSKA (reference sequence).

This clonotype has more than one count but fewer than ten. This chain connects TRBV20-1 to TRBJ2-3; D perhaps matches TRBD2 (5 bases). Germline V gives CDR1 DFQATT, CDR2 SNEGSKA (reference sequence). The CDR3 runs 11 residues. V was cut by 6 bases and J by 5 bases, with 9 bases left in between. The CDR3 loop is CSARLRDTQYF. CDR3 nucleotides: TGCAGTGCCAGACTAAGAGATACGCAGTATTTT.

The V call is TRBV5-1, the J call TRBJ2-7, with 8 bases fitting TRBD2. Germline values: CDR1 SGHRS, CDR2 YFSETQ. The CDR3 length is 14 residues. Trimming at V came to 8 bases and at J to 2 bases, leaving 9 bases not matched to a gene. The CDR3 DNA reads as TGCGCCAGTCGGGCTCGGGGGGGAACCTACGAGCAGTACTTC. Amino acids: CASRARGGTYEQYF.

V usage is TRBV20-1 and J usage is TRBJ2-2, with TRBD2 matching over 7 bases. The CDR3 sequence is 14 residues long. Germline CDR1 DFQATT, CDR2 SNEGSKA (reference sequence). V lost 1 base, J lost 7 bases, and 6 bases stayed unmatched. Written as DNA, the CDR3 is TGCAGTGCTAGAGCGCCCGGGAGGAACGGGGAGCTGTTTTTT. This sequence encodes CSARAPGRNGELFF.